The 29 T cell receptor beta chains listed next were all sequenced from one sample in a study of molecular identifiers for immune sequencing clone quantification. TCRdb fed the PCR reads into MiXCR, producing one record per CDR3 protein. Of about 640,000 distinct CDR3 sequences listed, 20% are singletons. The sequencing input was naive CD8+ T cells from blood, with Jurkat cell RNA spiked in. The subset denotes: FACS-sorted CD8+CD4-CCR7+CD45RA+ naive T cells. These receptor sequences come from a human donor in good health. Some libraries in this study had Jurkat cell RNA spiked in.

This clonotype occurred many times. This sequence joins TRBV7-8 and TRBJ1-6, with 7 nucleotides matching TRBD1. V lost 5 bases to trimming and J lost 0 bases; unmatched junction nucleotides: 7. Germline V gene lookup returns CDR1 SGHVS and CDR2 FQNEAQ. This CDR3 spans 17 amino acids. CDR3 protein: CASSLMGQSSYNSPLHF. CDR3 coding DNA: TGTGCCAGCAGCCTTATGGGACAGAGCTCCTATAATTCACCCCTCCACTTT.

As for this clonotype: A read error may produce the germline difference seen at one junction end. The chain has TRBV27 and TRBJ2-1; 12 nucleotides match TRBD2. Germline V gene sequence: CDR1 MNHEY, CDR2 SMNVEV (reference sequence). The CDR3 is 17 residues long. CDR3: CASSLLAGGTLGDERFF. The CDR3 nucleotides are TGTGCCAGCAGCTTACTAGCGGGGGGCACATTAGGGGATGAGCGGTTCTTC.

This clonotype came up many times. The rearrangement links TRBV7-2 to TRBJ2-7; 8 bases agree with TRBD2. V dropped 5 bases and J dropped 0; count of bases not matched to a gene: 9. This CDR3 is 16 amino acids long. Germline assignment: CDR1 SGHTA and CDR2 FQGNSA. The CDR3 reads CASSPTRLANSYEQYF. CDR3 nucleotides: TGTGCCAGCAGCCCAACCCGACTAGCGAACTCCTACGAGCAGTACTTC.

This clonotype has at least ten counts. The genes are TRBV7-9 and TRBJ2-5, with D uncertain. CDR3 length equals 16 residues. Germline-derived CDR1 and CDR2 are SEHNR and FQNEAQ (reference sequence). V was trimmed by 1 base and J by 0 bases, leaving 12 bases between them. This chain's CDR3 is CASSLVVQTYQETQYF. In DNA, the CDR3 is TGTGCCAGCAGCTTAGTTGTCCAGACATACCAAGAGACCCAGTACTTC.

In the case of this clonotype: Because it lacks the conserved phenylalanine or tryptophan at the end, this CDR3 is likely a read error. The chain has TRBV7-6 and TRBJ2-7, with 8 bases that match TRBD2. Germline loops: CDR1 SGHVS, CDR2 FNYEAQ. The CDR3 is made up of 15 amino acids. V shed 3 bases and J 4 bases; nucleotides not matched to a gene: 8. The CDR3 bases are TGTGCCAGCAGCTTGGACGGGGGGGCGGGATACGAGCAGTACCTC. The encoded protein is CASSLDGGAGYEQYL.

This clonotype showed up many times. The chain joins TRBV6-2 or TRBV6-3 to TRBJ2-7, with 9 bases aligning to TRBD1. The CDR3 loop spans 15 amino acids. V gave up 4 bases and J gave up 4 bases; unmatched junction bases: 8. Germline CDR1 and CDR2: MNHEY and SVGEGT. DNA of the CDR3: TGTGCCAGCAGTTGGACCGGGACAGGGTTGTACGAGCAGTACTTC. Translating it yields CASSWTGTGLYEQYF.

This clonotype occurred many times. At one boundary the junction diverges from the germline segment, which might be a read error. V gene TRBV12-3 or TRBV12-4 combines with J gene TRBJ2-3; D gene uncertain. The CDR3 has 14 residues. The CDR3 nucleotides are TGTGCCAGCAGCTTAGCCCTTGGGGCAGATACGCAGTATTTT. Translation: CASSLALGADTQYF.

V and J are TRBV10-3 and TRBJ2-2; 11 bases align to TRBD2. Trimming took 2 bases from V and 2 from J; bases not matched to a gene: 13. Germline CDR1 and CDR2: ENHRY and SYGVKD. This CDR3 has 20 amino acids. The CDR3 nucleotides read TGTGCCATCAGTGAGCCTGGGCTACTAGCGGGAGTTAGTAACACCGGGGAGCTGTTTTTT. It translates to CAISEPGLLAGVSNTGELFF.

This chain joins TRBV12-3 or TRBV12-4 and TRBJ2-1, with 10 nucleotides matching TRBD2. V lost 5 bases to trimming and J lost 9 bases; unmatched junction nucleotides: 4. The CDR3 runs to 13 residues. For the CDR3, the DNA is TGTGCCAGCAGTAGCGGGGGGGCCATTGAGCAGTTCTTC. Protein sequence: CASSSGGAIEQFF.

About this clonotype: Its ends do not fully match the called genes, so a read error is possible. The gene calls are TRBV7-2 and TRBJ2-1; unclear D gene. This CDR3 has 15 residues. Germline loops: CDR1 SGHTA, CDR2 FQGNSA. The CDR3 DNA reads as TGTGCCAGCAGCTTAGACCGCAGCTCCTACAATGAGCAGCTCTTC. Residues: CASSLDRSSYNEQLF. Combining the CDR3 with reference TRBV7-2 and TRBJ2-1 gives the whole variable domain GAGVSQSPSNKVTEKGKDVELRCDPISGHTALYWYRQSLGQGLEFLIYFQGNSAPDKSGLPSDRFSAERTGGSVSTLTIQRTQQEDSAVYLCASSLDRSSYNEQLFGPGTRLTVL.

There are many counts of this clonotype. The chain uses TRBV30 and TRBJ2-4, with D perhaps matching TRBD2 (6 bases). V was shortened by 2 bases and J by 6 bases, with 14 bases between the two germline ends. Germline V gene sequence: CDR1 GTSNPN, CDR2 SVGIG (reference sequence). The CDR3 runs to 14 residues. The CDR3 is CAWSIRDSRNIQYF. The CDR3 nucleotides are TGTGCCTGGAGTATCCGGGACTCAAGAAACATTCAGTACTTC. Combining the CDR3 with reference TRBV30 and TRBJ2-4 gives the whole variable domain SQTIHQWPATLVQPVGSPLSLECTVEGTSNPNLYWYRQAAGRGLQLLFYSVGIGQISSEVPQNLSASRPQDRQFILSSKKLLLSDSGFYLCAWSIRDSRNIQYFGAGTRLSVL.

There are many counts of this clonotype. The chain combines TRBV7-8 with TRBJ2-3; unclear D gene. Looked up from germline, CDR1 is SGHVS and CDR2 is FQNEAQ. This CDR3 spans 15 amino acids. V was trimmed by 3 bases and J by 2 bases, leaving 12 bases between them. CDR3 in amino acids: CASSFRPTLTDTQYF. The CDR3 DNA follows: TGTGCCAGCAGCTTCCGACCTACTCTCACAGATACGCAGTATTTT. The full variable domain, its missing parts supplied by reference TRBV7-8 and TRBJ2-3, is GAGVSQSPRYKVAKRGQDVALRCDPISGHVSLFWYQQALGQGPEFLTYFQNEAQLDKSGLPSDRFFAERPEGSVSTLKIQRTQQEDSAVYLCASSFRPTLTDTQYFGPGTRLTVL.

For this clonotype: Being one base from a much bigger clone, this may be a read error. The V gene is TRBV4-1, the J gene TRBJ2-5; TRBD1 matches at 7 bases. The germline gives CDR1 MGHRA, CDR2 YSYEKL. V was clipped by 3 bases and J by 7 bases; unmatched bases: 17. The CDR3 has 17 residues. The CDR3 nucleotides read TGCGCCAGCAGCCATGAAAACCGGGCCACTAGGACAGGGACCCAGTACTTC. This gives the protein CASSHENRATRTGTQYF.

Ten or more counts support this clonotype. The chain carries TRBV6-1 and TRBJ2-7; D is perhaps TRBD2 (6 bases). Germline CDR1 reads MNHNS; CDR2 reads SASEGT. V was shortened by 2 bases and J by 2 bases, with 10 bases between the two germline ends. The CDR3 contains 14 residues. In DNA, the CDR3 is TGTGCCAGCAGTGAAAGGGACTGGACCTACGAGCAGTACTTC. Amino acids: CASSERDWTYEQYF.

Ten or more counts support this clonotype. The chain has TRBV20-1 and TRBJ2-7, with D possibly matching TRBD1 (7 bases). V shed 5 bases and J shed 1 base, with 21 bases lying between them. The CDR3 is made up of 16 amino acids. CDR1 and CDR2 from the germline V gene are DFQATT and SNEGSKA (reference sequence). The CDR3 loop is CSAQQGRGPFSYEQYF. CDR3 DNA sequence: TGCAGTGCTCAACAGGGGCGGGGACCCTTTTCCTACGAGCAGTACTTC.

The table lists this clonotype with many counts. The chain's CDR3 is CASRSTGGTEAFF. DNA for the CDR3: TGTGCCAGCAGATCGACAGGGGGGACTGAAGCTTTCTTT. V usage is TRBV27 and J usage is TRBJ1-1; 9 bases align to TRBD1. Germline-derived CDR1 and CDR2 are MNHEY and SMNVEV (reference sequence). Trimming cost V 6 bases and J 5 bases; bases outside gene matches: 4. The CDR3 extends over 13 amino acids.

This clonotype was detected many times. CDR3 loop: CASSSTLDRAAGELFF. In DNA form, the CDR3 reads TGTGCCAGCAGCTCAACCTTAGACAGGGCCGCCGGGGAGCTGTTTTTT. The genes are TRBV5-4 and TRBJ2-2; 7 positions match TRBD1. Germline values: CDR1 SGHNT, CDR2 YYREEE (reference sequence). V was clipped by 3 bases and J by 6 bases; unmatched bases: 11. CDR3 length: 16 amino acids.

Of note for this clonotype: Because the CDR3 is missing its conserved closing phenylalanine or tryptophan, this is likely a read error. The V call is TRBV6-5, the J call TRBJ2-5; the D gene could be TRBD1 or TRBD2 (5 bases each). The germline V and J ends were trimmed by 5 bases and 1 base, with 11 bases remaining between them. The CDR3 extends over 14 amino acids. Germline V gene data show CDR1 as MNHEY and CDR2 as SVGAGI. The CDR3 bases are TGTGCCAGCAGTCTCTGGGACGGCCAAGAGACCCAGTACTCC. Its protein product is CASSLWDGQETQYS.

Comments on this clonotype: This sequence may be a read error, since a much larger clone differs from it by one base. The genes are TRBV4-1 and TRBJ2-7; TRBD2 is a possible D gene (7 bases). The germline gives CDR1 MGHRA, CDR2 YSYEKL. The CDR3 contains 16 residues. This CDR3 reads CASRQVFAGATYEQYF. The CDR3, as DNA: TGCGCCAGCAGGCAAGTTTTTGCGGGGGCCACCTACGAGCAGTACTTC.

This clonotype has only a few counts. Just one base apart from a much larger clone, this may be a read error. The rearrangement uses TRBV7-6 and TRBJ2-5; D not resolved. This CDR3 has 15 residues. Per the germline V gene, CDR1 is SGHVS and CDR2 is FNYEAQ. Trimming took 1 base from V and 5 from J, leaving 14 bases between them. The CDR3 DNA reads TGTGCCAGCAGCTTAGGGCCCACTCTGGGTGAGACCCAGTACTTC. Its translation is CASSLGPTLGETQYF.

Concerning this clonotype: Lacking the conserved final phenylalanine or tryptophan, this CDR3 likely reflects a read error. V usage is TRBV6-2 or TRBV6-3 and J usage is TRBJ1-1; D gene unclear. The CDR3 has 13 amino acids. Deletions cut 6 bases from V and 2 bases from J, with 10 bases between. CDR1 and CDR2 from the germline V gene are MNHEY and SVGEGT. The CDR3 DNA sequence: TGTGCCAGCAGCCTAGGGATTAACACTGAAGCTTTCCTT. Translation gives CASSLGINTEAFL.

In DNA form, the CDR3 reads TGTGCCGGATCCAGGGATGGGGGTAGCACAGATACGCAGTATTTT. It specifies CAGSRDGGSTDTQYF. The chain couples TRBV2 to TRBJ2-3; perhaps D is TRBD1 or TRBD2 (5 bases each). The length of the CDR3 is 15 residues. V shed 11 bases and J shed 0 bases, with 18 bases lying between them. Germline values: CDR1 SNHLY, CDR2 FYNNEI.

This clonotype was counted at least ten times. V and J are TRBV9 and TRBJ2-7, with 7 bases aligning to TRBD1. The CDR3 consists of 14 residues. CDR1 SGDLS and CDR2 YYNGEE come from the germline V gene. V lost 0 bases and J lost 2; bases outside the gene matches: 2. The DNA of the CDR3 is TGTGCCAGCAGCGTAGGGGACAGCCCCTACGAGCAGTACTTC. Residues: CASSVGDSPYEQYF.

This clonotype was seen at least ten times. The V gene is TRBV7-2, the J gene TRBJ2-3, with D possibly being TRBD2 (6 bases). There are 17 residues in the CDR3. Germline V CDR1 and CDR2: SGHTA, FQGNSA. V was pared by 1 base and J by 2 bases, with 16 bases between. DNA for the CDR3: TGTGCCAGCAGCTTAGATGGCGCGGGGTCCCTCACAGATACGCAGTATTTT. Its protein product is CASSLDGAGSLTDTQYF. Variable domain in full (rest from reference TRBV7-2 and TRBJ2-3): GAGVSQSPSNKVTEKGKDVELRCDPISGHTALYWYRQSLGQGLEFLIYFQGNSAPDKSGLPSDRFSAERTGGSVSTLTIQRTQQEDSAVYLCASSLDGAGSLTDTQYFGPGTRLTVL.

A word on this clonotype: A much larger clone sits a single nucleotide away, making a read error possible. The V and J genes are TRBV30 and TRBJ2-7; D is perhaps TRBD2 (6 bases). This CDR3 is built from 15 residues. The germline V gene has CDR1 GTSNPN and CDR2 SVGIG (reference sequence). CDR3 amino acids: CVWEASLAVEDEQYF. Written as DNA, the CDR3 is TGTGTCTGGGAGGCGAGTCTAGCCGTCGAAGACGAGCAGTACTTC.

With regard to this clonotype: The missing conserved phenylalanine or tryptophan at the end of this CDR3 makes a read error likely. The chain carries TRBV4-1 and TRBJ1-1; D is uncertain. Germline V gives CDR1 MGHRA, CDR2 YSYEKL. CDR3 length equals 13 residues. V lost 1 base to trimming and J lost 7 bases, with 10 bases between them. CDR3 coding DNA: TGCGCCAGCAGCCAAGCGGCACCAAGTGAAGCTTTCCTT. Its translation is CASSQAAPSEAFL.

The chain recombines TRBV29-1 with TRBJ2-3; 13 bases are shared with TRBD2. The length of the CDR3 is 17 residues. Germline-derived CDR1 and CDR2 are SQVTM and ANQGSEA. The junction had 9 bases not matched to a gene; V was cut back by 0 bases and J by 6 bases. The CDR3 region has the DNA TGCAGCGTTGAAGATCTTCGAGGGACTAGCGGGGAGGATACGCAGTATTTT. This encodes CSVEDLRGTSGEDTQYF.

CDR3 protein: CASTPRAGVSTGELFF. CDR3 nucleotides: TGCGCCAGCACCCCAAGGGCAGGGGTCAGCACCGGGGAGCTGTTTTTT. This chain connects TRBV4-1 to TRBJ2-2; D perhaps matches TRBD1 (6 bases). V was clipped by 7 bases and J by 4 bases, with 19 bases between them. This CDR3 is 16 amino acids long. The germline V gene encodes CDR1 MGHRA and CDR2 YSYEKL.

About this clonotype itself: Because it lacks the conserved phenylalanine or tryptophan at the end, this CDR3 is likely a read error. CDR3: CASSLSSNQPQHL. The CDR3 DNA reads as TGTGCCAGCAGTTTAAGTTCTAATCAACCCCAGCATCTT. The chain employs TRBV27 and TRBJ1-5; D not certain. Germline CDR1 is MNHEY and CDR2 is SMNVEV (reference sequence). The CDR3 has 13 amino acids.